This T cell receptor beta chain was obtained from a study of OX40 agonist ivuxolimab in advanced cancers. Trimming removed 0 bases from V and 1 base from J, with 9 bases in between. This CDR3 has 15 residues. Germline V gene sequence: CDR1 SEHNR, CDR2 FQNEAQ (reference sequence). This table comes from immunoSEQ multiplex PCR, and its TCRdb copy is limited to in-frame clones, with some not included. The profile shows 50,000 to 65,000 clones, nearly 95% of them singletons. The sample was CD4+ or CD8+ T cells sorted from blood, taken in a trial of the OX40 agonist ivuxolimab. The rearrangement uses TRBV7-9 and TRBJ1-1; D unclear. The clonotype originates from an adult with an advanced solid tumor such as melanoma, head and neck, liver or kidney cancer. In nucleotides, the CDR3 is TGTGCCAGCAGCTTAGCTTCTCTAGGGAACACTGAAGCTTTCTTT. It translates to CASSLASLGNTEAFF.